A selection of T cell receptor beta chains follows, all from one sample in a study of shared clonotypes between healthy human individuals. Profiled with immunoSEQ multiplex PCR; TCRdb holds only in-frame clones, not every one. The sample consists of millions of clones, over 90% of them appearing once. The source material was naive CD4+ T cells from PBMCs. These TCRs come from a man between 18 and 29 years old in good health. Some clones in this sample may be carry-over from other donors' samples. The CDR3 runs from the conserved cysteine through the conserved F or W. A D gene is named only where the DNA matches it firmly. Clone size is given for some rows only: seen once, a few or many times, or a class if the clone is expanded.

j_call v_call clone_size d_call cdr3_aa
TRBJ2-2 TRBV4-2 NA NA CASSLVWGPNTGELFF
TRBJ2-7 TRBV5-3 NA TRBD2 CARSRQQGVLGLAGVREQYF
TRBJ2-1 TRBV28 NA NA CAATMGGSYNEQFF
TRBJ1-1 TRBV18 few NA CASSPGQITEAFF
TRBJ2-1 TRBV2 NA NA CASSEGLAEQFF
TRBJ2-7 TRBV6-1 NA NA CAIREQGRNGEQYF
TRBJ2-1 TRBV9 NA NA CASSVTPGRHNEQFF
TRBJ1-3 TRBV29-1 NA NA CSVEILPGNTIYF
TRBJ2-1 TRBV9 NA TRBD2 CASSPPGLAGEQFF
TRBJ1-5 TRBV2 few TRBD1 CASDRVGNQPQHF
TRBJ1-2 TRBV28 NA TRBD1 CASSLSTGGIYGYTF
TRBJ2-1 TRBV20-1 NA NA CSGGGLNEQFF
TRBJ2-7 TRBV18 NA NA CASSLNTGTAGSEQYF
TRBJ2-5 TRBV19 NA NA CASSISATDQETQYF
TRBJ2-7 TRBV28 NA NA CASSTRQLLAHEQYF
TRBJ2-7 TRBV27 NA TRBD2 CASSLSIYRTSGTYEQYF
TRBJ2-1 TRBV28 NA NA CASSSGRTYNEQFF
TRBJ2-2 TRBV28 once NA CASSLLGVNTGELFF
TRBJ1-1 TRBV5-1 few NA CASSGQPMNTEAFF
TRBJ1-3 TRBV7-2 NA NA CASSLAGENTIYF
TRBJ2-3 TRBV4-3 NA TRBD1 CASSPGQALSTDTQYF
TRBJ1-2 TRBV19 NA TRBD1 CASSMDPWGQGRGYTF
TRBJ2-3 TRBV5-4 NA TRBD2 CASRWGLAGGQGTDTQYF
TRBJ2-3 TRBV5-1 NA TRBD2 CASRRTSGGDTQYF
TRBJ2-5 TRBV4-1 NA TRBD1 CASRLKLGTGVETQYF
TRBJ2-7 TRBV6-5 NA TRBD2 CASSRLAGSHEQYF
TRBJ1-2 TRBV28 NA NA CASSSSGANHNSYTF
TRBJ2-7 TRBV9 NA NA CASSPPLYEQYF
TRBJ1-1 TRBV6-1 NA NA CASSEGGGGGGTEAFF
TRBJ2-1 TRBV9 few TRBD2 CASSKRTSGIEEQFF
TRBJ2-5 TRBV5-1 NA NA CASSFRGFGETQYF
TRBJ1-2 TRBV28 NA TRBD1 CASLVGTDIYGYTF
TRBJ2-3 TRBV5-1 NA TRBD2 CASSHGLADTQYF
TRBJ2-5 TRBV9 NA NA CASSPAVGLTQYF
TRBJ1-4 TRBV18 NA TRBD1 CASSLGQTNEKLFF
TRBJ1-2 TRBV7-2 NA NA CASSLFIYGYTF
TRBJ2-3 TRBV5-6 NA NA CASSLSPRTDTQYF
TRBJ1-4 TRBV30 NA NA CAYRLEKLFF
TRBJ2-7 TRBV19 NA NA CASSIVMSGSYEQYF
TRBJ2-3 TRBV7-8 NA NA CASSLIPTTDTQYF
TRBJ1-3 TRBV30 NA NA CAWSSSGGNTIYF
TRBJ2-7 TRBV7-8 NA TRBD1 CASSLIRQGAYEQYF
TRBJ1-2 TRBV29-1 few NA CSVGQGGGYTF
TRBJ2-6 TRBV10-3 NA NA CAITSRVASGANVLTF
TRBJ2-2 TRBV7-2 NA TRBD2 CASSSPLAGITGELFF
TRBJ1-1 TRBV28 NA NA CASSTQGFRGTEAFF
TRBJ2-7 TRBV7-2 NA NA CASELVTGIEYF
TRBJ1-2 TRBV2 NA NA CASSEETVSGYTF
TRBJ2-5 TRBV25-1 once NA CASSPHTLGTQYF
TRBJ2-1 TRBV28 NA NA CASSRPVKQNEQFF
TRBJ1-5 TRBV6-4 NA NA CASSDSEDQPQHF
TRBJ2-7 TRBV5-4 NA NA CASSSPGTKSYEQYF
TRBJ1-2 TRBV10-3 once NA CAISGPGAYGYTF
TRBJ2-2 TRBV13 NA TRBD2 CASRSLAGGPGTGELFF